Listed below are T cell receptor beta chains from one sample, sequenced in a study of human T cells and chemical hapten exposure. TCRdb reprocessed the reads with MiXCR, giving one entry per CDR3 protein. The sample has about 120,000 distinct CDR3 sequences, over 7% seen once. The sample comprised whole blood. Receptor source: a human donor in good health. Some clones in this sample may be carry-over from other donors' samples. Both conserved end residues are part of each CDR3. D genes are given only for firm matches. Where a row states a size, it is once, few, many or the class of an expanded clone; other rows omit it.

D gene: .; V gene: TRBV5-1; clone size: many; J gene: TRBJ1-1; CDR3 DNA: TGCGCCAGCAGCTTGGCGGCAGGGGAGGGCACTGAAGCTTTCTTT; CDR3 protein: CASSLAAGEGTEAFF
D gene: TRBD1; V gene: TRBV7-9; clone size: many; J gene: TRBJ1-2; CDR3 DNA: TGTGCCAGCAGGGTCGCAGGGGGCGCGGACTATGGCTACACCTTC; CDR3 protein: CASRVAGGADYGYTF
D gene: .; V gene: TRBV7-9; clone size: many; J gene: TRBJ2-1; CDR3 DNA: TGTGCCAGCAGCGCCAAGGGAAAAACTTACAATGAGCAGTTCTTC; CDR3 protein: CASSAKGKTYNEQFF
D gene: .; V gene: TRBV14; clone size: many; J gene: TRBJ2-3; CDR3 DNA: TGTGCCAGCAGCCAGGGGCAGGGGAGCACAGATACGCAGTATTTT; CDR3 protein: CASSQGQGSTDTQYF
D gene: .; V gene: TRBV19; clone size: .; J gene: TRBJ2-1; CDR3 DNA: TGTGCCAGTTCGGCAGGGAAGGTGAATGAGCAGTTCTTC; CDR3 protein: CASSAGKVNEQFF
D gene: .; V gene: TRBV7-7; clone size: few; J gene: TRBJ2-2; CDR3 DNA: TGTGCCAGCAGCCCAAAGGAGACCGGGGAGCTGTTTTTT; CDR3 protein: CASSPKETGELFF
D gene: .; V gene: TRBV6-2/TRBV6-3; clone size: many; J gene: TRBJ1-1; CDR3 DNA: TGTGCCAGCAGTTATGCTAAGGTGAACACTGAAGCTTTCTTT; CDR3 protein: CASSYAKVNTEAFF
D gene: .; V gene: TRBV4-1; clone size: .; J gene: TRBJ2-7; CDR3 DNA: TGCGCCAGCAGTCTAGCGAAATCCTACGAGCAGTACTTC; CDR3 protein: CASSLAKSYEQYF
D gene: TRBD1; V gene: TRBV5-4; clone size: many; J gene: TRBJ2-7; CDR3 DNA: TGTGCCAGCAGCCTATCCCTGACGACAGGGGACTACGAGCAGTACTTC; CDR3 protein: CASSLSLTTGDYEQYF
D gene: TRBD1; V gene: TRBV4-2; clone size: few; J gene: TRBJ2-7; CDR3 DNA: TGTGCCAGCAGCCAAGAAGGGACAGCACCCTCCTACGAGCAGTACTTC; CDR3 protein: CASSQEGTAPSYEQYF
D gene: .; V gene: TRBV30; clone size: few; J gene: TRBJ1-1; CDR3 DNA: TGTGCCTGGGGACGAATTACAGAGAACACTGAAGCTTTCTTT; CDR3 protein: CAWGRITENTEAFF
D gene: TRBD1; V gene: TRBV18; clone size: few; J gene: TRBJ1-2; CDR3 DNA: TGTGCCAGCTCACCCCCGGGACAGCCGAGGGATGGCTACACCTTC; CDR3 protein: CASSPPGQPRDGYTF
D gene: .; V gene: TRBV20-1; clone size: few; J gene: TRBJ2-1; CDR3 DNA: TGCAGTGCTAGCGGGGTGCCGAGCTCCTACAATGAGCAGTTCTTC; CDR3 protein: CSASGVPSSYNEQFF
D gene: TRBD1; V gene: TRBV6-2/TRBV6-3; clone size: .; J gene: TRBJ1-6; CDR3 DNA: TGTGCCAGCAGTTACTCAACCGGGACAGGGAACTATAATTCATCCCTCCACTTT; CDR3 protein: CASSYSTGTGNYNSSLHF
D gene: .; V gene: TRBV7-6; clone size: many; J gene: TRBJ1-6; CDR3 DNA: TGTGCCAGCAGCTTAACGACCAGAGGGGACTCACCCCTCCACTTT; CDR3 protein: CASSLTTRGDSPLHF
D gene: .; V gene: TRBV11-2; clone size: many; J gene: TRBJ2-7; CDR3 DNA: TGTGCCAGCAGCCTACGGGACTTCAACAGCGAGCAGTACTTC; CDR3 protein: CASSLRDFNSEQYF
D gene: .; V gene: TRBV27; clone size: few; J gene: TRBJ2-7; CDR3 DNA: TGTGCCAGCCGGGACATTGCCTACGAGCAGTACTTC; CDR3 protein: CASRDIAYEQYF
D gene: .; V gene: TRBV12-3/TRBV12-4; clone size: few; J gene: TRBJ1-2; CDR3 DNA: TGTGCCCCTACCAGGAGGGTACCCTATGGCTACACCTTC; CDR3 protein: CAPTRRVPYGYTF
D gene: .; V gene: TRBV19; clone size: few; J gene: TRBJ2-3; CDR3 DNA: TGTGCCAGTAGTACGCCGGGTTTTGAGGATACGCAGTATTTT; CDR3 protein: CASSTPGFEDTQYF